The 27 T cell receptor beta chains reported below all come from one sample, sequenced in a study of T cell responses to AZD1222 COVID-19 vaccine. The method was immunoSEQ multiplex PCR; TCRdb's version includes in-frame clones alone and lacks a portion of them. The data contain 95,000 to 100,000 clones, 85% to 90% of them singletons. The sequences come from peripheral blood, collected 28 days after the second AZD1222 dose. These receptors all stem from an adult who received the AZD1222 COVID-19 vaccine.

On this clone: Relative to the germline gene, one junction end is altered; a read error may explain this. The CDR3 sequence is CASRGTGGLFLSF. CDR3 DNA: TGTGCCAGCAGGGGGACAGGGGGCCTTTTTCTTAGCTTC. The chain carries TRBV7-9 and TRBJ2-7, with 12 bases identical to TRBD1. Germline CDR1 is SEHNR and CDR2 is FQNEAQ (reference sequence). The CDR3 runs 13 residues. The full variable domain, in which reference TRBV7-9 and TRBJ2-7 provide the parts outside the CDR3, is DTGVSQNPRHKITKRGQNVTFRCDPISEHNRLYWYRQTLGQGPEFLTYFQNEAQLEKSRLLSDRFSAERPKGSFSTLEIQRTEQGDSAMYLCASRGTGGLFLSFGPGTRLTVT.

CDR3 in amino acids: CSASPPRWGRSYGYTF. DNA of the CDR3: TGCAGTGCTAGTCCTCCCCGCTGGGGCAGATCCTATGGCTACACCTTC. The rearrangement joins TRBV20-1 to TRBJ1-2, with TRBD1 as a possible D gene (5 bases). From germline, CDR1 is DFQATT and CDR2 SNEGSKA (reference sequence). The CDR3 spans 16 residues. V was shortened by 3 bases and J by 4 bases, with 21 bases between the two germline ends.

The chain carries TRBV7-9 and TRBJ2-7, with D perhaps matching TRBD2 (6 bases). The germline V gene has CDR1 SEHNR and CDR2 FQNEAQ (reference sequence). CDR3 length: 14 residues. V lost 5 bases, J lost 2 bases, and 13 bases lay in between. The chain's CDR3 is CASSPTGEPYEQYF. CDR3 in DNA: TGTGCCAGCAGCCCAACGGGGGAGCCCTACGAGCAGTACTTC.

This chain links TRBV2 with TRBJ2-7; TRBD1 aligns across 10 bases. The CDR3 runs 14 residues. With V trimmed by 6 bases and J by 0 bases, 2 bases remained unmatched. CDR1 SNHLY and CDR2 FYNNEI come from the germline V gene. CDR3 amino acids: CASRRQGASYEQYF. CDR3 nucleotide sequence: TGTGCCAGCAGGCGACAGGGGGCCTCCTACGAGCAGTACTTC.

This sequence joins TRBV5-1 and TRBJ1-1; TRBD1 aligns across 7 bases. CDR1 and CDR2 (germline): SGHRS, YFSETQ. The length of the CDR3 is 13 residues. Trimming cost V 7 bases and J 2 bases; bases outside gene matches: 5. For the CDR3, the DNA is TGCGCCAGCTCCGACAGGGTAAACACTGAAGCTTTCTTT. As protein: CASSDRVNTEAFF.

The chain is built from TRBV7-9 and TRBJ1-1, with 9 bases lining up with TRBD1. Germline CDR1 is SEHNR and CDR2 is FQNEAQ (reference sequence). CDR3 length equals 19 residues. V lost 5 bases, J lost 3 bases, and 19 bases stayed unmatched. In DNA form, the CDR3 reads TGTGCCAGCAGCCGACTATCCGGGACAGGGCCCGAGAGGCACACTGAAGCTTTCTTT. Its translation is CASSRLSGTGPERHTEAFF.

The rearrangement links TRBV18 to TRBJ1-3, with D hard to call. The CDR3 covers 13 residues. Germline lookup yields CDR1 KGHSH and CDR2 LQKENI. Trimming removed 3 bases at V and 6 bases at J, with 9 bases between. The CDR3 bases are TGTGCCAGCTCACCCGGCCGAGAAAACACCATATATTTT. Residues: CASSPGRENTIYF.

The chain links TRBV25-1 to TRBJ2-1, with D uncertain. Germline assignment: CDR1 MGHDK and CDR2 SYGVNS. Trimming took off 4 bases at V and 2 bases at J, with 15 bases between the two ends. The CDR3 is 16 amino acids. The chain's CDR3 is CASSGPLGPTYNEQFF. The CDR3 DNA reads TGTGCCAGCAGTGGTCCTCTCGGGCCGACCTACAATGAGCAGTTCTTC.

The J gene is TRBJ2-7, the V gene TRBV6-5, with 10 bases that match TRBD1. Germline CDR1 and CDR2: MNHEY and SVGAGI. The V and J ends lost 6 bases and 4 bases, in that order; junction bases with no gene match: 6. This CDR3 has 14 residues. The CDR3 reads CASSRDRGFYEQYF. The CDR3 DNA reads TGTGCCAGCAGCAGGGACAGGGGTTTTTACGAGCAGTACTTC.

The chain links TRBV3-1 (or the pseudogene TRBV3-2) to TRBJ1-3, with a tentative D call TRBD1 (5 bases). Germline CDR1 reads LGHDT; CDR2 reads YNNKEL (reference sequence). V was clipped by 2 bases and J by 6 bases, with 17 bases between them. This CDR3 contains 16 residues. DNA of the CDR3: TGTGCCAGCAGCCAAAGGTCGGGAGGGACCAAAAACACCATATATTTT. It is translated as CASSQRSGGTKNTIYF.

This clone was seen more than once but under ten times. The chain carries TRBV5-5 and TRBJ1-5; D might be TRBD1 (6 bases). Germline CDR1 is SGHKS and CDR2 is YYEKEE (reference sequence). There are 16 residues in the CDR3. The V end was cut by 0 bases, the J end by 7 bases, with 17 bases between. CDR3 residues: CASSLASGGLGQPQHF. Here the CDR3 DNA reads TGTGCCAGCAGCTTGGCCTCTGGGGGCCTCGGGCAGCCCCAGCATTTT.

This rearrangement joins TRBV2 to TRBJ2-7; D not resolved. The CDR3 has 14 amino acids. Germline V CDR1 and CDR2: SNHLY, FYNNEI. The CDR3 protein is CAPRSLNPRYEQYF. DNA of the CDR3: TGTGCTCCCCGGTCTTTAAACCCCCGCTACGAGCAGTACTTC.

The rearrangement uses TRBV20-1 and TRBJ2-5; D may be TRBD2 (6 bases). Germline CDR1 and CDR2: DFQATT and SNEGSKA (reference sequence). The CDR3 spans 11 residues. V was shortened by 5 bases and J by 3 bases, with 7 bases between the two germline ends. CDR3 residues: CSAWREETQYF. The DNA of the CDR3 is TGCAGTGCTTGGAGGGAAGAGACCCAGTACTTC.

The chain carries TRBV11-2 and TRBJ2-7; 10 bases fit TRBD2. The CDR3 covers 15 residues. J gave up 2 bases and V 4 bases, and 5 bases lay outside the gene matches. Germline-derived CDR1 and CDR2 are SGHAT and FQNNGV. The CDR3 here is CASSWGLAIPYEQYF. The DNA of the CDR3 is TGTGCCAGCAGCTGGGGACTAGCGATCCCCTACGAGCAGTACTTC.

The chain uses TRBV3-1 (or the pseudogene TRBV3-2) and TRBJ1-2, with 7 bases that match TRBD1. This CDR3 has 14 residues. The trim removed 2 bases at V and 7 bases at J, leaving 7 bases unmatched. CDR1 and CDR2 from the germline V gene are LGHDT and YNNKEL (reference sequence). DNA for the CDR3: TGTGCCAGCAGCCAACGGACAGGTTGGGGTGGCTACACCTTC. The encoded protein is CASSQRTGWGGYTF.

Concerning this clone itself: Different DNA sequences within this sample yield the same CDR3. The CDR3 nucleotides are TGTGCCAGCAGTTTGCCGACAGGGTCCGGAAACACCATATATTTT. Its protein is CASSLPTGSGNTIYF. The genes are TRBV28 and TRBJ1-3; 7 bases fit TRBD1. V dropped 3 bases and J dropped 4; count of bases not matched to a gene: 6. Germline lookup yields CDR1 MDHEN and CDR2 SYDVKM. CDR3 length: 15 residues. Based on the CDR3 plus reference TRBV28 and TRBJ1-3, the full variable domain is DVKVTQSSRYLVKRTGEKVFLECVQDMDHENMFWYRQDPGLGLRLIYFSYDVKMKEKGDIPEGYSVSREKKERFSLILESASTNQTSMYLCASSLPTGSGNTIYFGEGSWLTVV.

This chain uses TRBV10-1 with TRBJ1-1; D remains ambiguous. Germline V CDR1 and CDR2: WNHNN, SYGVQD (reference sequence). The length of the CDR3 is 14 residues. Trimming took 6 bases from V and 3 from J, leaving 14 bases between them. The CDR3: CASSERPGHTEAFF. CDR3 in DNA: TGCGCCAGCAGCGAGAGACCGGGTCACACTGAAGCTTTCTTT.

The V call is TRBV28, the J call TRBJ1-1; 7 nucleotides line up with TRBD1. CDR1 and CDR2 (germline): MDHEN, SYDVKM. CDR3 length: 14 amino acids. Trimming at V came to 7 bases and at J to 0 bases, leaving 5 bases not matched to a gene. The CDR3 sequence: CASTHDRVNTEAFF. The CDR3 region has the DNA TGTGCCAGCACCCATGACAGGGTGAACACTGAAGCTTTCTTT. Full variable domain (missing parts from reference TRBV28 and TRBJ1-1): DVKVTQSSRYLVKRTGEKVFLECVQDMDHENMFWYRQDPGLGLRLIYFSYDVKMKEKGDIPEGYSVSREKKERFSLILESASTNQTSMYLCASTHDRVNTEAFFGQGTRLTVV.

This chain links TRBV29-1 with TRBJ2-7; perhaps TRBD2 as D (5 bases). Trimming took 4 bases from V and 3 from J, leaving 13 bases between them. The CDR3 length is 13 residues. Germline CDR1 reads SQVTM; CDR2 reads ANQGSEA. The CDR3 coding sequence is TGCAGCGTTGTAGACTATACACTCTACGAGCAGTACTTC. Translated: CSVVDYTLYEQYF.

The rearrangement uses TRBV29-1 and TRBJ1-5; weak D call: TRBD1 (6 bases). The germline CDR1 and CDR2 sequences are SQVTM and ANQGSEA. The CDR3 is made up of 12 amino acids. Trimming took 5 bases from V and 4 from J, leaving 9 bases between them. CDR3 amino acids: CSVLQGNQPQHF. The CDR3 nucleotides read TGCAGCGTTCTACAGGGAAATCAGCCCCAGCATTTT. The full variable domain, its missing parts supplied by reference TRBV29-1 and TRBJ1-5, is SAVISQKPSRDICQRGTSLTIQCQVDSQVTMMFWYRQQPGQSLTLIATANQGSEATYESGFVIDKFPISRPNLTFSTLTVSNMSPEDSSIYLCSVLQGNQPQHFGDGTRLSIL.

The chain is built from TRBV19 and TRBJ2-1; possibly TRBD1 or TRBD2 for D (5 bases each). CDR1 is LNHDA and CDR2 is SQIVND in the germline V gene (reference sequence). Between the trimmed V and J ends, which lost 2 bases and 7 bases, there was a span of 18 bases. The CDR3 consists of 16 residues. The CDR3 DNA reads TGTGCCAGTAGTATACTCTTTCCGACGGGGCTAAATGAGCAGTTCTTC. Protein product: CASSILFPTGLNEQFF.

The chain employs TRBV3-1 (or the pseudogene TRBV3-2) and TRBJ1-2, with D maybe TRBD1 (6 bases). The CDR3 runs 15 residues. Germline lookup yields CDR1 LGHDT and CDR2 YNNKEL (reference sequence). The V end lost 1 base, the J end lost 7 bases, and 16 bases lay between the germline ends. The CDR3 DNA is TGTGCCAGCAGCCAAGGGGCCGCGGGGGCGGGTGGCTACACCTTC. It encodes CASSQGAAGAGGYTF.

The chain joins TRBV11-2 to TRBJ2-1, with D maybe TRBD2 (5 bases). V lost 3 bases and J 2 bases, leaving 5 bases between the germline ends. The CDR3 contains 13 residues. The germline CDR1 and CDR2 sequences are SGHAT and FQNNGV. This chain's CDR3 is CASSLGAYNEQFF. The CDR3 DNA sequence: TGTGCCAGCAGCTTGGGAGCCTACAATGAGCAGTTCTTC. The complete variable domain, with remaining parts taken from reference TRBV11-2 and TRBJ2-1, reads EAGVAQSPRYKIIEKRQSVAFWCNPISGHATLYWYQQILGQGPKLLIQFQNNGVVDDSQLPKDRFSAERLKGVDSTLKIQPAKLEDSAVYLCASSLGAYNEQFFGPGTRLTVL.

CDR3 region: CASSFQTGGGNSPLHF. CDR3 DNA sequence: TGCGCCAGCAGCTTTCAAACAGGGGGCGGGAATTCACCCCTCCACTTT. The V gene is TRBV5-1, the J gene TRBJ1-6, with 9 bases fitting TRBD1. The CDR3 is 16 amino acids. Germline CDR1 SGHRS, CDR2 YFSETQ. Losses at the gene ends were 2 bases for V and 7 bases for J; bases not matched to a gene: 7.

The chain employs TRBV19 and TRBJ2-1, with no clear D. CDR3 length: 11 residues. Trimming took off 6 bases at V and 10 bases at J, with 10 bases between the two ends. Germline V gene lookup returns CDR1 LNHDA and CDR2 SQIVND (reference sequence). The CDR3 region is CASRSEVEQFF. CDR3 nucleotides: TGTGCCAGTAGGTCGGAAGTGGAGCAGTTCTTC.

This chain links TRBV29-1 with TRBJ1-1; D is unresolved. Germline CDR1 reads SQVTM; CDR2 reads ANQGSEA. The V end was cut by 3 bases, the J end by 1 base, with 9 bases between. The CDR3 contains 13 residues. CDR3 nucleotides: TGCAGCGTTGATAGGACGGGGAACACTGAAGCTTTCTTT. This translates into CSVDRTGNTEAFF. Full variable domain (missing parts from reference TRBV29-1 and TRBJ1-1): SAVISQKPSRDICQRGTSLTIQCQVDSQVTMMFWYRQQPGQSLTLIATANQGSEATYESGFVIDKFPISRPNLTFSTLTVSNMSPEDSSIYLCSVDRTGNTEAFFGQGTRLTVV.

This clone was seen a handful of times. This chain uses TRBV13 with TRBJ2-1, with 9 bases that match TRBD1. The CDR3 is made up of 17 amino acids. V was pared by 5 bases and J by 6 bases, with 14 bases of the junction left unmatched. CDR1 is PRHDT, CDR2 FYEKMQ, per germline (reference sequence). The CDR3 DNA reads as TGTGCCAGCAGCCCCCAGGCCTTCCGGGACAGGGCCAATGAGCAGTTCTTC. It codes for CASSPQAFRDRANEQFF.